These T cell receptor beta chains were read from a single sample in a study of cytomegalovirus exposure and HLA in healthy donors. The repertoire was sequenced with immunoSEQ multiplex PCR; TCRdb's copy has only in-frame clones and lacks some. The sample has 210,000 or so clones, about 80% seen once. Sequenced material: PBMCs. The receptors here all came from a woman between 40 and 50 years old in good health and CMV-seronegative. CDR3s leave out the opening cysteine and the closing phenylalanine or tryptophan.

cdr3_aa: ASSQNQRGAFQTQY
j_call: TRBJ2-5
v_call: TRBV4-2

cdr3_aa: ASSVVERGTSYT
j_call: TRBJ1-2
v_call: TRBV9

cdr3_aa: ASSLAASSYEQY
j_call: TRBJ2-7
v_call: TRBV7-6

cdr3_aa: ASSFPRRRGYT
j_call: TRBJ1-2
v_call: TRBV28

cdr3_aa: ASSEYSNQPQH
j_call: TRBJ1-5
v_call: TRBV2

cdr3_aa: ASSGPGQGYEQY
j_call: TRBJ2-7
v_call: TRBV6-6

cdr3_aa: ASSLLPGETQY
j_call: TRBJ2-5
v_call: TRBV5-1

cdr3_aa: ASSTTGQGPYGYT
j_call: TRBJ1-2
v_call: TRBV19

cdr3_aa: ASSSTGVYEQY
j_call: TRBJ2-7
v_call: TRBV5-6

cdr3_aa: AIRKTGVGSRNEQF
j_call: TRBJ2-1
v_call: TRBV10-3

cdr3_aa: ASSLARGQGLRSDIQY
j_call: TRBJ2-4
v_call: TRBV7-2

cdr3_aa: ASSPNPYGYT
j_call: TRBJ1-2
v_call: TRBV2

cdr3_aa: ASSPVGLNSPLH
j_call: TRBJ1-6
v_call: TRBV11-3

cdr3_aa: ASRLDRNTEAF
j_call: TRBJ1-1
v_call: TRBV7-2

cdr3_aa: ASTTTGLPYEQY
j_call: TRBJ2-7
v_call: TRBV6-1

cdr3_aa: ASRLISDRGDYGYT
j_call: TRBJ1-2
v_call: TRBV6-6

cdr3_aa: ASSFYQRGVYEQY
j_call: TRBJ2-7
v_call: TRBV27

cdr3_aa: SSSLIRDGYT
j_call: TRBJ1-2
v_call: TRBV7-9

cdr3_aa: ASSLYVGQGNEKLF
j_call: TRBJ1-4
v_call: TRBV7-2

cdr3_aa: ASSLTGLGANVLT
j_call: TRBJ2-6
v_call: TRBV7-9

cdr3_aa: ASRRLTAENTEAF
j_call: TRBJ1-1
v_call: TRBV6-1

cdr3_aa: ASGPLNQPQH
j_call: TRBJ1-5
v_call: TRBV28

cdr3_aa: ASPGEVLTDTQY
j_call: TRBJ2-3
v_call: TRBV2

cdr3_aa: ASSEAFDGEKLF
j_call: TRBJ1-4
v_call: TRBV6-1

cdr3_aa: ASRLDRTAPYEQY
j_call: TRBJ2-7
v_call: TRBV5-1

cdr3_aa: ASSLRGINYGYT
j_call: TRBJ1-2
v_call: TRBV7-2